A selection of T cell receptor beta chains follows, all from one sample in a study of regulatory T cells in long-lasting Graves disease. A single record per CDR3 protein comes from TCRdb applying MiXCR to the multiplex PCR reads. The sample has more than 400,000 distinct CDR3 sequences, less than 20% seen once. The sample was also reused in another study, on T cells in Graves' hyperthyroidism and ophthalmopathy.

The sequences come from peripheral blood mononuclear cells (PBMCs), collected at new diagnosis, from a patient treated with antithyroid drugs. Source of these receptors: a woman aged 30 to 39 with Graves disease. Each CDR3 is given with its conserved first and last residue. The order of the fields is J gene, CDR3 length, D gene, clone size, V gene, CDR3 DNA, CDR3 protein. A D gene is named only where the DNA matches it firmly. Not every row has a clone size; where given, it reads once, few, many or a size class.

J gene: TRBJ2-2; CDR3 length: 15; D gene: TRBD1; clone size: many; V gene: TRBV11-2; CDR3 DNA: TGTGCCAGCAGCTTAGTCAGGGGGAAGACCGGGGAGCTGTTTTTT; CDR3 protein: CASSLVRGKTGELFF
J gene: TRBJ2-2; CDR3 length: 16; D gene: NA; clone size: few; V gene: TRBV28; CDR3 DNA: TGTGCCAGCAGCTTTCTTGTCTCTAAACGGGCCGGGGAGCTGTTTTTT; CDR3 protein: CASSFLVSKRAGELFF
J gene: TRBJ2-1; CDR3 length: 14; D gene: NA; clone size: many; V gene: TRBV20-1; CDR3 DNA: TGCAGCAAACCGAGGGGCAGCTCCTACAATGAGCAGTTCTTC; CDR3 protein: CSKPRGSSYNEQFF
J gene: TRBJ2-3; CDR3 length: 14; D gene: NA; clone size: many; V gene: TRBV28; CDR3 DNA: TGTGCCAGCACCTTAGGGGGGCCCACAGATACGCAGTATTTT; CDR3 protein: CASTLGGPTDTQYF
J gene: TRBJ2-7; CDR3 length: 13; D gene: TRBD1; clone size: NA; V gene: TRBV29-1; CDR3 DNA: TGCAGCGCCAAGGGACAGGGGGCCTACGAGCAGTACTTC; CDR3 protein: CSAKGQGAYEQYF
J gene: TRBJ2-1; CDR3 length: 14; D gene: NA; clone size: few; V gene: TRBV5-4; CDR3 DNA: TGTGCCAGCAGTCGGAAGAGGGATTTCAATGAGCAGTTCTTC; CDR3 protein: CASSRKRDFNEQFF
J gene: TRBJ1-4; CDR3 length: 17; D gene: NA; clone size: few; V gene: TRBV7-9; CDR3 DNA: TGTGCCAGCAGCTTAGCCCCCTGGACGGCCACTAATGAAAAACTGTTTTTT; CDR3 protein: CASSLAPWTATNEKLFF
J gene: TRBJ2-1; CDR3 length: 15; D gene: TRBD2; clone size: NA; V gene: TRBV24-1; CDR3 DNA: TGTGCCACCAGTCGGACTAGCAACAGTCGCCATGAGCAGTTCTTC; CDR3 protein: CATSRTSNSRHEQFF
J gene: TRBJ2-1; CDR3 length: 14; D gene: NA; clone size: few; V gene: TRBV27; CDR3 DNA: TGTGCCAGCTCGGACAGCGAACACTACAATGAGCAGTTCTTC; CDR3 protein: CASSDSEHYNEQFF
J gene: TRBJ2-1; CDR3 length: 14; D gene: NA; clone size: many; V gene: TRBV6-5; CDR3 DNA: TGTGCCAGCAGTTACACAATACTAGTCAATGAGCAGTTCTTC; CDR3 protein: CASSYTILVNEQFF
J gene: TRBJ2-5; CDR3 length: 14; D gene: NA; clone size: many; V gene: TRBV11-1; CDR3 DNA: TGTGCCAGCAGGGGCGGCGCGACGCAAGAGACCCAGTACTTC; CDR3 protein: CASRGGATQETQYF
J gene: TRBJ2-7; CDR3 length: 14; D gene: NA; clone size: many; V gene: TRBV18; CDR3 DNA: TGTGCCAGCTCACCGAGCACGTACTCCTACGAGCAGTACTTC; CDR3 protein: CASSPSTYSYEQYF
J gene: TRBJ2-1; CDR3 length: 16; D gene: TRBD2; clone size: NA; V gene: TRBV7-9; CDR3 DNA: TGTGCCAGCAGCTTCGGGACTAGCGGGAGTTACAATGAGCAGTTCTTC; CDR3 protein: CASSFGTSGSYNEQFF
J gene: TRBJ2-7; CDR3 length: 12; D gene: NA; clone size: NA; V gene: TRBV5-8; CDR3 DNA: TGTGCCAGCATCCCCGGGGCATACGAGCAGTACTTC; CDR3 protein: CASIPGAYEQYF
J gene: TRBJ1-3; CDR3 length: 18; D gene: NA; clone size: NA; V gene: TRBV12-3/TRBV12-4; CDR3 DNA: TGTGCCAGCAACACTAACGGTCGGCCGACCGTCTCTGGAAACACCATATATTTT; CDR3 protein: CASNTNGRPTVSGNTIYF
J gene: TRBJ1-1; CDR3 length: 16; D gene: NA; clone size: few; V gene: TRBV10-2; CDR3 DNA: TGCGCCAGCAGTCCTCACCCCGGGCCCCGAGGCACTGAAGCTTTCTTT; CDR3 protein: CASSPHPGPRGTEAFF
J gene: TRBJ2-2; CDR3 length: 14; D gene: NA; clone size: many; V gene: TRBV6-1; CDR3 DNA: TGTGCCAGCAGCCAGGGGACAAACACCGGGGAGCTGTTTTTT; CDR3 protein: CASSQGTNTGELFF
J gene: TRBJ2-3; CDR3 length: 13; D gene: NA; clone size: NA; V gene: TRBV4-1; CDR3 DNA: TGCGCCAGCAGCGCTAGCGTCACAGATACGCAGTATTTT; CDR3 protein: CASSASVTDTQYF
J gene: TRBJ2-3; CDR3 length: 16; D gene: NA; clone size: few; V gene: TRBV5-4; CDR3 DNA: TGTGCCAGCAGCTCCCCACTTGGTCGTAGCACAGATACGCAGTATTTT; CDR3 protein: CASSSPLGRSTDTQYF
J gene: TRBJ1-5; CDR3 length: 16; D gene: NA; clone size: many; V gene: TRBV6-2/TRBV6-3; CDR3 DNA: TGTGCCAGCCTCGCGGACAGCACGATTTCTTATCAGCCCCAGCATTTT; CDR3 protein: CASLADSTISYQPQHF
J gene: TRBJ2-3; CDR3 length: 15; D gene: TRBD2; clone size: many; V gene: TRBV28; CDR3 DNA: TGTGCCAGCAGTCCCGGCGGGAGGGCCTCAGATACGCAGTATTTT; CDR3 protein: CASSPGGRASDTQYF
J gene: TRBJ2-6; CDR3 length: 18; D gene: NA; clone size: many; V gene: TRBV28; CDR3 DNA: TGTGCCAGCAGTTCGCCAACGGTGCACCCATCTGGGGCCAACGTCCTGACTTTC; CDR3 protein: CASSSPTVHPSGANVLTF
J gene: TRBJ1-2; CDR3 length: 14; D gene: NA; clone size: many; V gene: TRBV27; CDR3 DNA: TGTGCCAGCAGAAGGTGGGGTTCTAACTATGGCTACACCTTC; CDR3 protein: CASRRWGSNYGYTF
J gene: TRBJ2-3; CDR3 length: 21; D gene: TRBD2; clone size: NA; V gene: TRBV10-3; CDR3 DNA: TGTGCCAGCAGTTACTCGGCTCCACAGGAGGGACTAGCGGGAGGGCCTGGTACGCAGTATTTT; CDR3 protein: CASSYSAPQEGLAGGPGTQYF
J gene: TRBJ2-1; CDR3 length: 16; D gene: NA; clone size: NA; V gene: TRBV20-1; CDR3 DNA: TGCAGTGCTAGAGATCTTATTGCGACTTTCTACAATGAGCAGTTCTTC; CDR3 protein: CSARDLIATFYNEQFF
J gene: TRBJ2-3; CDR3 length: 17; D gene: TRBD2; clone size: few; V gene: TRBV5-1; CDR3 DNA: TGCGCCAGCAGAAGAAGGACTAGCGGGGACTTCACAGATACGCAGTATTTT; CDR3 protein: CASRRRTSGDFTDTQYF
J gene: TRBJ2-2; CDR3 length: 17; D gene: TRBD2; clone size: few; V gene: TRBV7-2; CDR3 DNA: TGTGCCAGCAGCTTAGACTATGGACTAGCGGCCACCGGGGAGCTGTTTTTT; CDR3 protein: CASSLDYGLAATGELFF
J gene: TRBJ2-1; CDR3 length: 16; D gene: NA; clone size: many; V gene: TRBV5-5; CDR3 DNA: TGTGCCAGCAGCTTTTTCCGGGGAAGGTCCTACAATGAGCAGTTCTTC; CDR3 protein: CASSFFRGRSYNEQFF
J gene: TRBJ1-1; CDR3 length: 16; D gene: NA; clone size: NA; V gene: TRBV14; CDR3 DNA: TGTGCCAACAGCCAAGATGGGGGGGCAAGGAATACTGAAGCTTTCTTT; CDR3 protein: CANSQDGGARNTEAFF
J gene: TRBJ1-1; CDR3 length: 15; D gene: NA; clone size: many; V gene: TRBV12-3/TRBV12-4; CDR3 DNA: TGTGCCAGCAGTTCGAGATGGACAGTGAACACTGAAGCTTTCTTT; CDR3 protein: CASSSRWTVNTEAFF
J gene: TRBJ2-3; CDR3 length: 18; D gene: TRBD2; clone size: few; V gene: TRBV6-4; CDR3 DNA: TGTGCCAGCAGTGTCTCGCGGGAGTCGGGTTTGACCACAGATACGCAGTATTTT; CDR3 protein: CASSVSRESGLTTDTQYF
J gene: TRBJ2-7; CDR3 length: 12; D gene: NA; clone size: NA; V gene: TRBV19; CDR3 DNA: TGTGCCAGCCAGGGTGAGGCCTACGAGCAGTACTTC; CDR3 protein: CASQGEAYEQYF
J gene: TRBJ2-5; CDR3 length: 14; D gene: NA; clone size: NA; V gene: TRBV7-9; CDR3 DNA: TGTGTCGTTGACGGGGAATCTTTCCAAGAGACCCAGTACTTC; CDR3 protein: CVVDGESFQETQYF
J gene: TRBJ1-4; CDR3 length: 14; D gene: NA; clone size: many; V gene: TRBV6-1; CDR3 DNA: TGTGCCAGCGTCCTGAGTGTAAACCATGAGAAACTGTTTTTT; CDR3 protein: CASVLSVNHEKLFF
J gene: TRBJ2-1; CDR3 length: 16; D gene: TRBD1; clone size: many; V gene: TRBV29-1; CDR3 DNA: TGCAGCGTTTCCGGGACAGGGGTGCAAGGCTACAATGAGCAGTTCTTC; CDR3 protein: CSVSGTGVQGYNEQFF
J gene: TRBJ1-2; CDR3 length: 14; D gene: NA; clone size: few; V gene: TRBV11-3; CDR3 DNA: TGTGCCAGCAGCTTAGATCCCACAGGGACTGGCTACACCTTC; CDR3 protein: CASSLDPTGTGYTF
J gene: TRBJ2-4; CDR3 length: 15; D gene: NA; clone size: few; V gene: TRBV20-1; CDR3 DNA: TGCAGTGCTAGTTTAGGACGGGGATCGAAAAACATTCAGTACTTC; CDR3 protein: CSASLGRGSKNIQYF
J gene: TRBJ2-7; CDR3 length: 16; D gene: NA; clone size: many; V gene: TRBV7-9; CDR3 DNA: TGTGCCAGCAGCTTAGAATCTCTGGGACGTGGGTACGAGCAGTACTTC; CDR3 protein: CASSLESLGRGYEQYF
J gene: TRBJ2-1; CDR3 length: 14; D gene: TRBD2; clone size: many; V gene: TRBV28; CDR3 DNA: TGTGCCAGCAGTCCCCCGATTCGGGAGGGCGAGCAGTTCTTC; CDR3 protein: CASSPPIREGEQFF
J gene: TRBJ2-7; CDR3 length: 16; D gene: TRBD1; clone size: few; V gene: TRBV14; CDR3 DNA: TGTGCCAGCAGCCCAGGGGGCATGGGCTTACGGAGGGAGCAGTACTTC; CDR3 protein: CASSPGGMGLRREQYF
J gene: TRBJ2-5; CDR3 length: 14; D gene: NA; clone size: many; V gene: TRBV2; CDR3 DNA: TGTGCCAGCAGTGATCGTTCTCTTCAAGAGACCCAGTACTTC; CDR3 protein: CASSDRSLQETQYF
J gene: TRBJ2-1; CDR3 length: 16; D gene: NA; clone size: many; V gene: TRBV27; CDR3 DNA: TGTGCCAGCAGTTTAAAGAGGCGGGACCCGAACAATGAGCAGTTCTTC; CDR3 protein: CASSLKRRDPNNEQFF
J gene: TRBJ1-5; CDR3 length: 13; D gene: NA; clone size: NA; V gene: TRBV7-2; CDR3 DNA: TGTGCCAGCAGCGAAGAACTTAAGCAGCCCCAGCATTTT; CDR3 protein: CASSEELKQPQHF
J gene: TRBJ2-1; CDR3 length: 15; D gene: TRBD2; clone size: few; V gene: TRBV20-1; CDR3 DNA: TGCAGTGCAGAGCCTCTTAGCGGGAGAATCAATGAGCAGTTCTTC; CDR3 protein: CSAEPLSGRINEQFF
J gene: TRBJ1-1; CDR3 length: 14; D gene: NA; clone size: many; V gene: TRBV11-2; CDR3 DNA: TGTGCCAGCAGCCCCGGAGCCTCGAACACTGAAGCTTTCTTT; CDR3 protein: CASSPGASNTEAFF
J gene: TRBJ2-1; CDR3 length: 17; D gene: NA; clone size: few; V gene: TRBV4-3; CDR3 DNA: TGCGCCAGCAGCCGAGGACGAGCTGGCGGAGGTTACAATGAGCAGTTCTTC; CDR3 protein: CASSRGRAGGGYNEQFF
J gene: TRBJ1-1; CDR3 length: 13; D gene: NA; clone size: many; V gene: TRBV28; CDR3 DNA: TGTGCCAGCAGCCTTAATTCGGCCCCTGAAGCTTTCTTT; CDR3 protein: CASSLNSAPEAFF
J gene: TRBJ1-2; CDR3 length: 13; D gene: NA; clone size: many; V gene: TRBV2; CDR3 DNA: TGTGCCAGCAGAATCCAGGGAGACTATGGCTACACCTTC; CDR3 protein: CASRIQGDYGYTF
J gene: TRBJ2-5; CDR3 length: 12; D gene: NA; clone size: NA; V gene: TRBV7-9; CDR3 DNA: TGTGCCAGCAGCCCGCATCAAGAGACCCAGTACTTC; CDR3 protein: CASSPHQETQYF
J gene: TRBJ2-3; CDR3 length: 15; D gene: NA; clone size: many; V gene: TRBV5-1; CDR3 DNA: TGCGCCAGCAGCGAACAGAATCGACTCGCAGATACGCAGTATTTT; CDR3 protein: CASSEQNRLADTQYF
J gene: TRBJ2-5; CDR3 length: 15; D gene: NA; clone size: many; V gene: TRBV2; CDR3 DNA: TGTGCCAGCATGGACGAGGGAGGCGGGACAGAGACCCAGTACTTC; CDR3 protein: CASMDEGGGTETQYF
J gene: TRBJ2-7; CDR3 length: 12; D gene: TRBD1; clone size: NA; V gene: TRBV9; CDR3 DNA: TGTACCAGCAGTAGAGGACAGGGGGAGCAGTACTTC; CDR3 protein: CTSSRGQGEQYF
J gene: TRBJ2-1; CDR3 length: 15; D gene: TRBD1; clone size: many; V gene: TRBV2; CDR3 DNA: TGTGCCAGCAGGGGGACAGTATTGGTCTACAATGAGCAGTTCTTC; CDR3 protein: CASRGTVLVYNEQFF
J gene: TRBJ2-1; CDR3 length: 14; D gene: TRBD2; clone size: many; V gene: TRBV20-1; CDR3 DNA: TGCAGTGCCCCGGGACTAGCGGGCTACAATGAGCAGTTCTTC; CDR3 protein: CSAPGLAGYNEQFF
J gene: TRBJ1-1; CDR3 length: 16; D gene: NA; clone size: few; V gene: TRBV7-9; CDR3 DNA: TGTGCCAGCATTAAAGGCCAGACAGAAGAGAACACTGAAGCTTTCTTT; CDR3 protein: CASIKGQTEENTEAFF